This paragraph covers one T cell receptor (beta chain) sequence. No antigen is known for it. This entry comes from a study of cytomegalovirus exposure and HLA in healthy donors. Regarding the study as a whole: Roughly 170 TCR beta chains were listed as cytomegalovirus-associated.

V was trimmed by 3 bases and J by 2 bases, leaving 10 bases between them. This CDR3 spans 14 amino acids. The germline CDR1 and CDR2 sequences are SGHDN and FVKESK. PCR amplification relied on 60 Vbeta primers (plus 13 Jbeta primers). Assay used: immunoSEQ multiplex PCR; TCRdb lists only in-frame clones, some missing. The sample shows about 130,000 clones, around four fifths of them seen only once. The sample comprised PBMCs. The sequence came from a boy younger than 18 in good health and CMV-seronegative. The rearrangement links TRBV14 to TRBJ2-5; D possibly corresponds to TRBD1 (5 bases). Here the CDR3 DNA reads TGTGCCAGCAGCCATGGGGCCATTCAAGAGACCCAGTACTTC. It specifies CASSHGAIQETQYF.